Below are 21 T cell receptor beta chains sequenced from a single sample in a study of control samples from healthy donors and cancer patients. Assay: immunoSEQ multiplex PCR; the TCRdb copy retains only in-frame clones and omits some. The table includes 100,000 to 150,000 clones, approximately 92% detected once. The source material was PBMCs. All receptors derive from a man older than 75 with head and neck cancer.

J is TRBJ1-2 and V is TRBV7-8; D ambiguous. Trimming shortened V by 1 base and J by 2 bases, and 11 bases separated the two germline ends. The CDR3 is 15 residues long. Germline V gives CDR1 SGHVS, CDR2 FQNEAQ. DNA of the CDR3: TGTGCCAGCAGCTTAGGTCGGGGATCGAACTATGGCTACACCTTC. Its translation is CASSLGRGSNYGYTF.

CDR3 nucleotides: TGCGCCAGCAGCTTTGACGGGGACCCAAGCTATGGCTACACCTTC. The encoded protein is CASSFDGDPSYGYTF. The chain is built from TRBV5-1 and TRBJ1-2; possible D gene TRBD1, 5 bases. Looked up from germline, CDR1 is SGHRS and CDR2 is YFSETQ. The ends were cut back, 2 bases at V and 4 bases at J, with 15 bases in the middle. CDR3 length: 15 amino acids.

J is TRBJ1-1 and V is TRBV6-5, with D possibly matching TRBD1 (5 bases). V was pared by 6 bases and J by 4 bases, with 18 bases between. This CDR3 is built from 15 residues. Germline CDR1 and CDR2: MNHEY and SVGAGI. The chain's CDR3 is CASSPHQGRGTEAFF. The CDR3 region has the DNA TGTGCCAGCAGCCCCCACCAGGGTCGAGGCACTGAAGCTTTCTTT.

The chain joins TRBV14 to TRBJ1-1; no firm D call. Germline CDR1 SGHDN, CDR2 FVKESK. The CDR3 consists of 13 residues. V shed 1 base and J shed 0 bases, with 3 bases lying between them. Here the CDR3 DNA reads TGTGCCAGCAGCCAAGTATTGAACACTGAAGCTTTCTTT. It encodes CASSQVLNTEAFF. Full variable domain (outside the CDR3, taken from reference TRBV14 and TRBJ1-1): EAGVTQFPSHSVIEKGQTVTLRCDPISGHDNLYWYRRVMGKEIKFLLHFVKESKQDESGMPNNRFLAERTGGTYSTLKVQPAELEDSGVYFCASSQVLNTEAFFGQGTRLTVV.

This clone was seen a single time. This chain connects TRBV7-2 to TRBJ2-5; 11 bases line up with TRBD2. The CDR3 covers 15 residues. CDR1 is SGHTA and CDR2 is FQGNSA in the germline V gene. After removal of 5 bases from V and 4 bases from J, the junction contained 6 bases not matched to a gene. CDR3 DNA sequence: TGTGCCAGCAGCCTGACTAGCGGGGCACGAGAGACCCAGTACTTC. Translated: CASSLTSGARETQYF.

The J gene is TRBJ1-5, the V gene TRBV19; 10 bases align to TRBD1. This CDR3 spans 15 amino acids. CDR1 and CDR2 from the germline V gene are LNHDA and SQIVND (reference sequence). Losses at the gene ends were 6 bases for V and 7 bases for J; bases not matched to a gene: 9. The CDR3 coding sequence is TGTGCCAGTAGCCTCGGGACAGGGGTGGTCCAGCCCCAGCATTTT. Translation: CASSLGTGVVQPQHF. The whole variable domain, filled in from reference TRBV19 and TRBJ1-5, reads DGGITQSPKYLFRKEGQNVTLSCEQNLNHDAMYWYRQDPGQGLRLIYYSQIVNDFQKGDIAEGYSVSREKKESFPLTVTSAQKNPTAFYLCASSLGTGVVQPQHFGDGTRLSIL.

V usage is TRBV3-1 (or the pseudogene TRBV3-2) and J usage is TRBJ1-1, with D perhaps TRBD1 (5 bases). The CDR3 spans 15 residues. Germline CDR1 is LGHDT and CDR2 is YNNKEL (reference sequence). Between the trimmed V and J ends, which lost 4 bases and 1 base, there was a span of 13 bases. This chain's CDR3 is CASSLRDSGNTEAFF. CDR3 coding DNA: TGTGCCAGCAGCCTCAGGGACTCTGGGAACACTGAAGCTTTCTTT.

This chain connects TRBV6-5 to TRBJ1-6; a weak D match, TRBD1 (6 bases). In germline, CDR1 is MNHEY, CDR2 SVGAGI. The V end was cut by 2 bases, the J end by 7 bases, with 9 bases between. This CDR3 region has 14 residues. The chain's CDR3 is CASSYQGNNSPLHF. CDR3 nucleotide sequence: TGTGCCAGCAGTTACCAGGGGAACAATTCACCCCTCCACTTT.

This clone was counted a single time. V is TRBV7-2 and J is TRBJ2-3, with TRBD2 matching 15 bases. Germline V CDR1 and CDR2: SGHTA, FQGNSA. V shed 5 bases, J shed 1 base, and the junction held 4 bases outside the gene matches. The CDR3 extends over 17 amino acids. The CDR3 nucleotides are TGTGCCAGCAGCCCTCGGACTAGCGGGAGGGGCACAGATACGCAGTATTTT. It codes for CASSPRTSGRGTDTQYF.

V gene TRBV27 combines with J gene TRBJ2-3; TRBD2 matches 7 bases. J lost 2 bases, V lost 3 bases, and 8 bases had no gene match. The CDR3 is 16 residues long. Germline V gene data show CDR1 as MNHEY and CDR2 as SMNVEV (reference sequence). The CDR3 region has the DNA TGTGCCAGCAGTTTCTCGGGACTACCCCCCACAGATACGCAGTATTTT. Its translation: CASSFSGLPPTDTQYF.

CDR3 bases: TGTGCCAGCAGTCACCTTGCCGACAGTCTGCCTCGGTACGAGCAGTACTTC. It specifies CASSHLADSLPRYEQYF. V is TRBV2 and J is TRBJ2-7; maybe TRBD1 (5 bases). The germline CDR1 and CDR2 sequences are SNHLY and FYNNEI. There are 17 residues in the CDR3. V lost 5 bases, J lost 4 bases, and 24 bases lay in between.

The rearrangement joins TRBV10-2 to TRBJ2-1; 13 bases are a match to TRBD2. V lost 3 bases and J lost 6; bases outside the gene matches: 8. CDR1 and CDR2 from the germline V gene are WSHSY and SAAADI. This CDR3 spans 17 amino acids. The CDR3 DNA is TGCGCCAGCAGTGACGGACTAGCGGGAGATGTCGGCAATGAGCAGTTCTTC. Translating it yields CASSDGLAGDVGNEQFF.

V and J are TRBV6-1 and TRBJ2-4; D is undetermined. Trimming removed 1 base from V and 6 bases from J, with 7 bases in between. This CDR3 has 13 amino acids. Germline lookup yields CDR1 MNHNS and CDR2 SASEGT. DNA of the CDR3: TGTGCCAGCAGTGAAGGTGCACCAAACATTCAGTACTTC. Encoded protein: CASSEGAPNIQYF.

The chain recombines TRBV5-4 with TRBJ2-1; weak D call: TRBD2 (6 bases). CDR1 SGHNT and CDR2 YYREEE come from the germline V gene (reference sequence). The CDR3 is 15 amino acids. With 4 bases removed from V and 1 base from J, the gap between germline ends came to 12 bases. CDR3 residues: CASSRGAGSYNEQFF. Here the CDR3 DNA reads TGTGCCAGCAGCCGCGGGGCAGGTTCCTACAATGAGCAGTTCTTC.

The chain has TRBV29-1 and TRBJ1-1; 8 bases line up with TRBD1. V was pared by 6 bases and J by 2 bases, with 5 bases of the junction left unmatched. The CDR3 contains 13 residues. Germline-derived CDR1 and CDR2 are SQVTM and ANQGSEA. This CDR3 is CSVRDRLNTEAFF. The CDR3 nucleotides are TGCAGCGTGCGGGACAGGCTAAACACTGAAGCTTTCTTT.

The rearrangement joins TRBV3-1 (or the pseudogene TRBV3-2) to TRBJ1-1; perhaps TRBD1 as D (6 bases). The CDR3 totals 13 residues. With 1 base removed from V and 11 bases from J, the gap between germline ends came to 14 bases. CDR1 and CDR2 from the germline V gene are LGHDT and YNNKEL (reference sequence). Here the CDR3 reads CASSQAPRGVAFF. The DNA of the CDR3 is TGTGCCAGCAGCCAAGCCCCCAGGGGCGTCGCTTTCTTT.

The chain has TRBV15 and TRBJ1-1, with 8 bases fitting TRBD1. V was clipped by 3 bases and J by 7 bases; unmatched bases: 10. In germline, CDR1 is LNHNV, CDR2 YYDKDF (reference sequence). The CDR3 sequence is 15 residues long. The CDR3 nucleotides read TGTGCCACCAGCAGGGACAGGGAGGGATGGGATGAAGCTTTCTTT. Its translation is CATSRDREGWDEAFF.

The chain employs TRBV10-3 and TRBJ2-7, with 7 bases lining up with TRBD2. Germline CDR1 reads ENHRY; CDR2 reads SYGVKD. The CDR3 is made up of 13 amino acids. V dropped 8 bases and J dropped 5; count of bases not matched to a gene: 9. For the CDR3, the DNA is TGTGCCATCCGAAGAGCGGGGAAGAACGAGCAGTACTTC. This gives the protein CAIRRAGKNEQYF.

The V call is TRBV7-9, the J call TRBJ1-2; the D gene is possibly TRBD1 (6 bases). The CDR3 is 15 residues long. Trimming took 5 bases from V and 1 from J, leaving 14 bases between them. Per the germline V gene, CDR1 is SEHNR and CDR2 is FQNEAQ (reference sequence). The CDR3 region has the DNA TGTGCCAGCAGCGAGCTTGGGGGCATTAACTATGGCTACACCTTC. Translation gives CASSELGGINYGYTF.

The chain is built from TRBV5-1 and TRBJ1-1, with D perhaps matching TRBD1 (6 bases). This CDR3 is built from 14 residues. The germline gives CDR1 SGHRS, CDR2 YFSETQ. V lost 0 bases to trimming and J lost 1 base, with 7 bases between them. DNA for the CDR3: TGCGCCAGCAGCTTGGCGACAGGGAACACTGAAGCTTTCTTT. Translated, it gives CASSLATGNTEAFF. The entire variable domain, with the rest obtained from reference TRBV5-1 and TRBJ1-1, is as follows: KAGVTQTPRYLIKTRGQQVTLSCSPISGHRSVSWYQQTPGQGLQFLFEYFSETQRNKGNFPGRFSGRQFSNSRSEMNVSTLELGDSALYLCASSLATGNTEAFFGQGTRLTVV.

This chain uses TRBV10-3 with TRBJ1-1; D might be TRBD1 (5 bases). V shed 6 bases and J shed 3 bases, with 14 bases lying between them. Germline V gene data show CDR1 as ENHRY and CDR2 as SYGVKD. The CDR3 loop spans 14 amino acids. Written as DNA, the CDR3 is TGTGCCATCAGAATACAGGAGTCTCACACTGAAGCTTTCTTT. Its translation: CAIRIQESHTEAFF.